These 32 T cell receptor beta chains were all obtained from the same sample, sequenced in a study of identical twins. TCRdb ran MiXCR on the 5' RACE reads and lists one entry per CDR3 protein. The data show approximately 530,000 distinct CDR3 sequences, 20% to 25% seen once. These data were also filed under a second study, of yellow fever vaccine responses in identical twins.

Sequencing input: CD4+ T cells sorted from blood. These receptors were collected from a woman under 30 in good health.

There are a few counts of this clonotype. This chain connects TRBV20-1 to TRBJ1-5, with a possible D match to TRBD1 (6 bases). Per germline, CDR1 DFQATT and CDR2 SNEGSKA (reference sequence). Trimming pared 5 bases from V and 3 bases from J, leaving 11 bases between. The CDR3 runs 13 residues. The DNA for the CDR3 is TGCAGTGCTCCAGGGGACTTCAATCAGCCCCAGCATTTT. This gives the protein CSAPGDFNQPQHF.

This clonotype has only a few counts. The gene calls are TRBV20-1 and TRBJ2-1; 7 nucleotides agree with TRBD1. This CDR3 comprises 15 residues. V trimming: 5 bases; J trimming: 5 bases; junction bases outside the gene matches: 12. Germline lookup yields CDR1 DFQATT and CDR2 SNEGSKA (reference sequence). Written as DNA, the CDR3 is TGCAGTGCTGAACCCCCGAAGGGGGCAAACAATGAGCAGTTCTTC. It codes for CSAEPPKGANNEQFF.

The gene calls are TRBV10-3 and TRBJ1-1; TRBD1 might be the D (5 bases). V was shortened by 9 bases and J by 5 bases, with 16 bases between the two germline ends. The CDR3 has 13 amino acids. Germline V lookup: CDR1 ENHRY, CDR2 SYGVKD. The DNA for the CDR3 is TGTGCCATAGACCAGGGAAGGGGTACTGAAGCTTTCTTT. As protein: CAIDQGRGTEAFF.

This chain uses TRBV27 with TRBJ2-4; TRBD1 aligns across 8 bases. The CDR3 is made up of 15 amino acids. V lost 5 bases to trimming and J lost 6 bases; unmatched junction nucleotides: 9. Per the germline V gene, CDR1 is MNHEY and CDR2 is SMNVEV (reference sequence). The DNA for the CDR3 is TGTGCCAGCAGTCCGGACAGGGCCGTGAGAAACATTCAGTACTTC. Residues: CASSPDRAVRNIQYF.

This clonotype was counted between two and nine times. The chain has TRBV5-5 and TRBJ2-5; D gene uncertain. V gave up 2 bases and J gave up 7 bases, with 9 bases separating them. Germline V CDR1 and CDR2: SGHKS, YYEKEE (reference sequence). The CDR3 consists of 12 residues. CDR3 nucleotide sequence: TGTGCCAGCAGCTTTACGGAAGGGACCCAGTACTTC. Protein product: CASSFTEGTQYF. Full variable domain (rest looked up from reference TRBV5-5 and TRBJ2-5): DAGVTQSPTHLIKTRGQQVTLRCSPISGHKSVSWYQQVLGQGPQFIFQYYEKEERGRGNFPDRFSARQFPNYSSELNVNALLLGDSALYLCASSFTEGTQYFGPGTRLLVL.

The chain combines TRBV18 with TRBJ2-7, with TRBD2 matching over 12 bases. The CDR3 extends over 16 amino acids. Germline assignment: CDR1 KGHSH and CDR2 LQKENI. V lost 3 bases and J lost 4; bases outside the gene matches: 7. The CDR3, as DNA: TGTGCCAGCTCACCGACTAGCGGGGGCCTACCTTACGAGCAGTACGTC. Its translation: CASSPTSGGLPYEQYV.

This clonotype occurred a few times. V and J are TRBV29-1 and TRBJ2-7, with D hard to call. V lost 4 bases to trimming and J lost 7 bases, with 17 bases between them. CDR1 SQVTM and CDR2 ANQGSEA come from the germline V gene. This CDR3 is built from 13 residues. CDR3 DNA: TGCAGCGTTGCAAACAGCTCCCCGTGGGAGCAGTACTTC. Protein sequence: CSVANSSPWEQYF.

The table lists this clonotype with a few counts. This chain joins TRBV10-3 and TRBJ1-1; no reliable D call. Trimming removed 4 bases from V and 1 base from J, with 10 bases in between. Germline CDR1 and CDR2: ENHRY and SYGVKD. This CDR3 is 14 amino acids long. The CDR3 DNA follows: TGTGCCATCAGTGGTCCTTGGCCGAACACTGAAGCTTTCTTT. This sequence encodes CAISGPWPNTEAFF.

This clonotype was observed a handful of times. CDR3 sequence: CASSTWAGVTTDTQYF. The CDR3 DNA reads as TGTGCCAGCAGTACTTGGGCCGGAGTTACCACAGATACGCAGTATTTT. This chain connects TRBV28 to TRBJ2-3, with D unresolved. The germline V and J ends were trimmed by 5 bases and 2 bases, with 17 bases remaining between them. The germline V gene has CDR1 MDHEN and CDR2 SYDVKM. This CDR3 is 16 amino acids long.

The rearrangement joins TRBV28 to TRBJ2-2; 9 positions match TRBD1. Germline values: CDR1 MDHEN, CDR2 SYDVKM. The V and J ends lost 2 bases and 9 bases, in that order; junction bases with no gene match: 7. This CDR3 contains 15 residues. In DNA form, the CDR3 reads TGTGCCAGCAGTTTAGCCGGACAGGGGATGAGGGAGCTGTTTTTT. Amino acids: CASSLAGQGMRELFF.

With respect to this clonotype: At one boundary the junction diverges from the germline segment, which might be a read error. The chain has TRBV2 and TRBJ2-7; 7 positions agree with TRBD2. CDR3 length: 19 amino acids. Germline values: CDR1 SNHLY, CDR2 FYNNEI. The DNA of the CDR3 is TGTGCCCGCAGTTTAGTCTGGCCCCGTCCTAGCGGAAGGAGCTACGAGCAGTACTTC. Translated, it gives CARSLVWPRPSGRSYEQYF.

This clonotype turned up a few times. This chain uses TRBV25-1 with TRBJ1-5; 9 bases align to TRBD1. V trimming: 3 bases; J trimming: 6 bases; junction bases outside the gene matches: 3. Germline V gives CDR1 MGHDK, CDR2 SYGVNS. This CDR3 is built from 14 residues. CDR3 DNA: TGTGCCAGCAGTGAGACAGGGGGAAGTCAGCCCCAGCATTTT. This gives the protein CASSETGGSQPQHF.

The chain is built from TRBV6-1 and TRBJ2-1; TRBD2 matches 10 bases. Germline V gene data show CDR1 as MNHNS and CDR2 as SASEGT. V shed 6 bases and J 4 bases; nucleotides not matched to a gene: 9. The CDR3 runs 16 residues. Here the CDR3 reads CASSPIAGGPYNEQFF. For the CDR3, the DNA is TGTGCCAGCAGCCCCATAGCGGGGGGTCCTTACAATGAGCAGTTCTTC.

The CDR3 bases are TGTGCTAGTGCCCGTGGGGGGACAGATACGCAGTATTTT. Amino acid sequence: CASARGGTDTQYF. V and J are TRBV12-5 and TRBJ2-3; possible D gene TRBD2, 6 bases. V was clipped by 7 bases and J by 3 bases, with 11 bases between them. CDR1 and CDR2 (germline): LGHNT, FRNRAP. This CDR3 spans 13 amino acids.

The chain employs TRBV6-1 and TRBJ2-6; 11 bases fit TRBD1. CDR1 is MNHNS, CDR2 SASEGT, per germline. The CDR3 contains 16 residues. CDR3 nucleotide sequence: TGTGCAGGACTGGACAGGGGGCATTCTGGGGCCAACGTCCTGACTTTC. It encodes CAGLDRGHSGANVLTF.

This clonotype has just a few counts. The chain joins TRBV2 to TRBJ2-5, with 7 bases identical to TRBD1. With 4 bases clipped from V and 5 bases from J, the junction kept 10 bases outside the gene matches. This CDR3 has 15 residues. From germline, CDR1 is SNHLY and CDR2 FYNNEI. The chain's CDR3 is CASSARGTYGETQYF. CDR3 sequence (DNA): TGTGCCAGCAGTGCCAGGGGGACCTACGGGGAGACCCAGTACTTC.

The rearrangement joins TRBV19 to TRBJ2-2; 8 bases are shared with TRBD1. CDR1 is LNHDA, CDR2 SQIVND, per germline (reference sequence). Trimming removed 5 bases from V and 4 bases from J; junction bases left unmatched: 9. The length of the CDR3 is 16 residues. CDR3 DNA sequence: TGTGCCAGTAGTCAACGACAGGGGCAGGGCACCGGGGAGCTGTTTTTT. Translating gives CASSQRQGQGTGELFF.

CDR3 sequence: CASSLRPAGTAGETQYF. The CDR3, as DNA: TGTGCCAGCAGCTTAAGGCCGGCAGGCACGGCGGGAGAGACCCAGTACTTC. The chain employs TRBV7-3 and TRBJ2-5; maybe TRBD2 (5 bases). The ends were cut back, 1 base at V and 4 bases at J, with 19 bases in the middle. Germline V gene sequence: CDR1 SGHTA, CDR2 FQGTGA. This CDR3 comprises 17 residues. Complete variable domain (other parts from reference TRBV7-3 and TRBJ2-5): GAGVSQTPSNKVTEKGKYVELRCDPISGHTALYWYRQSLGQGPEFLIYFQGTGAADDSGLPNDRFFAVRPEGSVSTLKIQRTERGDSAVYLCASSLRPAGTAGETQYFGPGTRLLVL.

This clonotype was counted between two and nine times. The chain carries TRBV10-1 and TRBJ2-2, with no clear D. The CDR3 contains 13 residues. From germline, CDR1 is WNHNN and CDR2 SYGVQD (reference sequence). Trimming shortened V by 1 base and J by 5 bases, and 5 bases separated the two germline ends. The CDR3 here is CASSEWSTGELFF. Here the CDR3 DNA reads TGCGCCAGCAGTGAGTGGTCAACCGGGGAGCTGTTTTTT.

V usage is TRBV10-1 and J usage is TRBJ2-3; 7 nucleotides agree with TRBD2. The germline gives CDR1 WNHNN, CDR2 SYGVQD (reference sequence). V shed 6 bases, J shed 7 bases, and the junction held 7 bases outside the gene matches. The CDR3 totals 13 residues. CDR3 bases: TGCGCCAGCAGACGGGACTATGGGAATACGCAGTATTTT. This encodes CASRRDYGNTQYF.

In this sample, this clonotype turned up a few times. This chain links TRBV28 with TRBJ2-7; D is possibly TRBD1 (5 bases). The CDR3 has 13 residues. The V and J ends lost 7 bases and 0 bases respectively, with 10 bases between them. Germline V gives CDR1 MDHEN, CDR2 SYDVKM. The CDR3 here is CASMGQGSYEQYV. DNA of the CDR3: TGTGCCAGCATGGGGCAGGGCTCCTACGAGCAGTACGTC.

The V call is TRBV20-1, the J call TRBJ1-5, with D tentatively TRBD1 (5 bases). CDR3 length: 12 amino acids. V lost 3 bases and J 7 bases, leaving 10 bases between the germline ends. The germline V gene has CDR1 DFQATT and CDR2 SNEGSKA (reference sequence). The DNA of the CDR3 is TGCAGTGCTAGGCGGGGGGAGCAGCCCCAGCATTTT. Translating gives CSARRGEQPQHF.

The chain joins TRBV6-1 to TRBJ1-2; weak D call: TRBD1 (6 bases). Trimming took 5 bases from V and 2 from J, leaving 15 bases between them. The CDR3 is 15 residues long. Germline lookup yields CDR1 MNHNS and CDR2 SASEGT. The CDR3 is CASSPTGIPNYGYTF. The CDR3 bases are TGTGCCAGCAGTCCTACAGGGATTCCGAACTATGGCTACACCTTC.

The V and J genes are TRBV5-1 and TRBJ2-2; maybe TRBD2 (6 bases). Germline lookup yields CDR1 SGHRS and CDR2 YFSETQ. The CDR3 is 15 amino acids. Trimming stripped 4 bases from V and 6 bases from J, with 16 bases between. CDR3 bases: TGCGCCAGCAGCCGACGGGACTCCTCGTCCGGGGAGCTGTTTTTT. This codes for CASSRRDSSSGELFF.

This chain connects TRBV29-1 to TRBJ2-3; D is possibly TRBD2 (5 bases). This CDR3 is 14 amino acids long. Germline V gene data show CDR1 as SQVTM and CDR2 as ANQGSEA. V lost 0 bases and J 5 bases, leaving 12 bases between the germline ends. The CDR3 DNA reads as TGCAGCGTTGAAGAGAGGAGGTCGAGAGATACGCAGTATTTT. Its protein is CSVEERRSRDTQYF.

This clonotype has more than one count but fewer than ten. This sequence joins TRBV14 and TRBJ2-1; D is undetermined. The V and J ends lost 4 bases and 8 bases respectively, with 15 bases between them. The CDR3 length is 14 residues. Germline CDR1 is SGHDN and CDR2 is FVKESK. CDR3 residues: CASSLTLRAHEQFF. The DNA for the CDR3 is TGTGCCAGCAGCCTCACACTAAGGGCCCATGAGCAGTTCTTC. Complete variable domain (other parts from reference TRBV14 and TRBJ2-1): EAGVTQFPSHSVIEKGQTVTLRCDPISGHDNLYWYRRVMGKEIKFLLHFVKESKQDESGMPNNRFLAERTGGTYSTLKVQPAELEDSGVYFCASSLTLRAHEQFFGPGTRLTVL.

Only a few counts were recorded for this clonotype. The V call is TRBV5-1, the J call TRBJ2-1; TRBD2 matches at 11 bases. Germline assignment: CDR1 SGHRS and CDR2 YFSETQ. The V gene end was trimmed by 0 bases and the J gene end by 4 bases; junction bases not matched to a gene: 6. This CDR3 has 17 amino acids. DNA for the CDR3: TGCGCCAGCAGCTTGGTTGCTAGCGGGGGGTCTTACAATGAGCAGTTCTTC. This sequence encodes CASSLVASGGSYNEQFF.

In this sample, this clonotype turned up a few times. The genes are TRBV2 and TRBJ2-1, with no clear D. Between the trimmed V and J ends, which lost 3 bases and 0 bases, there was a span of 9 bases. CDR3 length equals 15 residues. Germline V gene sequence: CDR1 SNHLY, CDR2 FYNNEI. The CDR3 here is CASSDERSSYNEQFF. The CDR3 DNA is TGTGCCAGCAGTGATGAGAGAAGCTCCTACAATGAGCAGTTCTTC.

This clonotype was seen a handful of times. This sequence joins TRBV29-1 and TRBJ2-5; D unclear. The CDR3 is 11 residues long. CDR1 is SQVTM, CDR2 ANQGSEA, per germline. V dropped 6 bases and J dropped 7 bases, with 12 bases sitting between them. The CDR3 protein is CSVAPEWTQYF. The CDR3 DNA reads as TGCAGCGTCGCCCCGGAGTGGACCCAGTACTTC.

There are a few counts of this clonotype. This rearrangement joins TRBV12-3 or TRBV12-4 to TRBJ2-2; no clear D gene. CDR3 length: 16 residues. Trimming took off 1 base at V and 4 bases at J, with 13 bases between the two ends. The CDR3 region has the DNA TGTGCCAGCAGTTTAGTGAGGTCCCGAGGCACCGGGGAGCTGTTTTTT. It codes for CASSLVRSRGTGELFF.

The chain couples TRBV5-1 to TRBJ2-7; TRBD2 matches 9 bases. J was trimmed by 2 bases and V by 4 bases; bases with no gene match: 7. The CDR3 contains 15 residues. Germline V gene sequence: CDR1 SGHRS, CDR2 YFSETQ. This chain's CDR3 is CASSPGAGGPYEQYF. CDR3 in DNA: TGCGCCAGCAGCCCAGGGGCGGGAGGGCCCTACGAGCAGTACTTC. Supplemented by reference TRBV5-1 and TRBJ2-7, the full variable domain reads KAGVTQTPRYLIKTRGQQVTLSCSPISGHRSVSWYQQTPGQGLQFLFEYFSETQRNKGNFPGRFSGRQFSNSRSEMNVSTLELGDSALYLCASSPGAGGPYEQYFGPGTRLTVT.

The chain has TRBV24-1 and TRBJ2-5; tentative D call: TRBD2 (6 bases). The CDR3 has 14 amino acids. V was shortened by 4 bases and J by 4 bases, with 12 bases between the two germline ends. The germline V gene encodes CDR1 KGHDR and CDR2 SFDVKD. This CDR3 reads CATSDQGLRETQYF. As DNA, the CDR3 is TGTGCCACCAGTGACCAAGGACTAAGAGAGACCCAGTACTTC.